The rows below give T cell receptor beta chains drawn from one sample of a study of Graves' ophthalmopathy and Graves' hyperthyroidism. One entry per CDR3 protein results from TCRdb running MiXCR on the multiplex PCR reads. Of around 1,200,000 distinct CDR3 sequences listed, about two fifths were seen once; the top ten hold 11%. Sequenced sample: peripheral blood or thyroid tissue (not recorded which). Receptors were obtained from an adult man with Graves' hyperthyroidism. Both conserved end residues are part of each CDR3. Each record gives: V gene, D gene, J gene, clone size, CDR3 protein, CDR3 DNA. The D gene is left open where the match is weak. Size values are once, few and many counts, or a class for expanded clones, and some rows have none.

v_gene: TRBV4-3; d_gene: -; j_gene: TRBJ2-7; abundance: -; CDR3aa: CASSQGVSRGMVYEQYF; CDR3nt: TGCGCCAGCAGCCAAGGGGTTAGTCGGGGGATGGTCTACGAGCAGTACTTC
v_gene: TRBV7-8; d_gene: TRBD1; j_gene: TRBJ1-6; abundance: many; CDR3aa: CASSPGQGNSPLHF; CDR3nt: TGTGCCAGCAGCCCTGGACAGGGAAATTCACCCCTCCACTTT
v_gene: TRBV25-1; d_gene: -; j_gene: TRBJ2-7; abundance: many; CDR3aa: CASSPKRQVAYEQYF; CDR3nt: TGTGCCAGCAGTCCCAAGAGACAGGTCGCCTACGAGCAGTACTTC
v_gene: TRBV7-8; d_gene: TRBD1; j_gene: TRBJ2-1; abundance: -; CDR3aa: CASSLVAGQGVTGTKWFF; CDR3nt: TGTGCCAGCAGCTTAGTGGCGGGACAGGGGGTCACCGGGACTAAGTGGTTCTTC
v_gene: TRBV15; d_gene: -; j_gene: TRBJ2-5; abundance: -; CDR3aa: CATSKGSGVRETQYF; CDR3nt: TGTGCCACCAGCAAGGGATCGGGGGTCCGGGAGACCCAGTACTTC
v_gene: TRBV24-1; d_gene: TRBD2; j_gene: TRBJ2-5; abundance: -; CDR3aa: CATRETSGNQETQYF; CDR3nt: TGTGCCACCAGGGAGACTAGCGGGAACCAAGAGACCCAGTACTTC
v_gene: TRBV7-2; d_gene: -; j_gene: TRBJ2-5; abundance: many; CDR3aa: CASSLGVRGETQYF; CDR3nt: TGTGCCAGCAGCTTAGGGGTCAGGGGAGAGACCCAGTACTTC
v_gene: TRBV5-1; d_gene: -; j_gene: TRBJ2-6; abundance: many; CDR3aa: CASSFDSGANVLTF; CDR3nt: TGCGCCAGCAGCTTCGACTCTGGGGCCAACGTCCTGACTTTC
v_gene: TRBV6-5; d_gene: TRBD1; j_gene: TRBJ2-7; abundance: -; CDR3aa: CASSYSWDSATYEQYF; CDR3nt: TGTGCCAGCAGTTACTCCTGGGACAGTGCAACCTACGAGCAGTACTTC
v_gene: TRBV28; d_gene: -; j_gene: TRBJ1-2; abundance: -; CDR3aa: CASSLENGVSGYTF; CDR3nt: TGTGCCAGCAGTTTGGAGAACGGAGTCAGTGGCTACACCTTC
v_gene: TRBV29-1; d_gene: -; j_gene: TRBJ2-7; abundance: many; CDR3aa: CSVGLLGHYEQYF; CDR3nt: TGCAGCGTTGGATTGCTGGGCCACTACGAGCAGTACTTC
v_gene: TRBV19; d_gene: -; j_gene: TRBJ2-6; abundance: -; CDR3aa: CASSIGTRISGANVLTF; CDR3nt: TGTGCCAGTAGTATTGGGACACGCATCTCTGGGGCCAACGTCCTGACTTTC
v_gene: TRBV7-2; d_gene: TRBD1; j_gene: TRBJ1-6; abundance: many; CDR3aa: CASSFRQGLISPLHF; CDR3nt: TGTGCCAGCAGCTTCAGACAGGGGCTAATTTCACCCCTCCACTTT
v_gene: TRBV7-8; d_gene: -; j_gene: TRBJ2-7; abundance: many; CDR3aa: CASSSDPTAQLGQLVEQYF; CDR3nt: TGTGCCAGCAGCTCCGACCCGACAGCCCAACTAGGTCAATTGGTCGAGCAGTACTTC
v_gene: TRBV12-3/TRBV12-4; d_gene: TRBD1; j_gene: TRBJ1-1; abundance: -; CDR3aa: CASSQGTGDRNTEAFF; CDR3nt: TGTGCCAGCAGCCAAGGGACAGGGGATAGGAACACTGAAGCTTTCTTT
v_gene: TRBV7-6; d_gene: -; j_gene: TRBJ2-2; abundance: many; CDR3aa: CASSLARELFF; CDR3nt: TGTGCCAGCAGCTTAGCTAGGGAGCTGTTTTTT
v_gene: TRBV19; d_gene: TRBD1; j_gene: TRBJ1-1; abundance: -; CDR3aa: CASSNTGTGGRNTEAFF; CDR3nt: TGTGCCAGTAGTAACACCGGGACAGGGGGTAGGAACACTGAAGCTTTCTTT
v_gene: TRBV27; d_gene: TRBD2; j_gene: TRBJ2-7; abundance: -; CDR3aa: CASRALAGGEQYF; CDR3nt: TGTGCCAGCAGGGCACTAGCGGGGGGTGAGCAGTACTTC
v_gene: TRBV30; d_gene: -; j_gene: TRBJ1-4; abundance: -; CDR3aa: CAFWITTNEKLFF; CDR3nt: TGTGCCTTCTGGATAACAACTAATGAAAAACTGTTTTTT
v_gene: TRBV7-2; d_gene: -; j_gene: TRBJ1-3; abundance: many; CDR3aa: CASSEYGNTIYF; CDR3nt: TGTGCCAGCAGCGAGTACGGAAACACCATATATTTT
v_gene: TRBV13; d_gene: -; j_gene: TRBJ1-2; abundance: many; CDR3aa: CASAPTSFDYGYTF; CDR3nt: TGTGCCAGCGCCCCGACCTCTTTCGACTATGGCTACACCTTC
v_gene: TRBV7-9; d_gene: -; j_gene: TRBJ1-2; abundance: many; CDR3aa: CASSRLGTQSDYGYTF; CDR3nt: TGTGCCAGCAGCCGATTGGGGACCCAAAGTGACTATGGCTACACCTTC
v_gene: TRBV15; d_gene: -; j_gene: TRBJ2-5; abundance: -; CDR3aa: CATSRDVYQETQYF; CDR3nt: TGTGCCACCAGCAGGGACGTCTACCAAGAGACCCAGTACTTC
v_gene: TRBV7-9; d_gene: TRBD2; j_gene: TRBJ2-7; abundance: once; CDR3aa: CASIGAGGLTYEQYF; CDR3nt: TGTGCCAGCATCGGAGCGGGGGGCCTGACCTACGAGCAGTACTTC
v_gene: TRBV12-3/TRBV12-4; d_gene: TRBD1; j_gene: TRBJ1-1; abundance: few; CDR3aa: CASTGDSGVSNTEAFF; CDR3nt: TGTGCCAGCACTGGGGACAGTGGAGTTTCGAACACTGAAGCTTTCTTT
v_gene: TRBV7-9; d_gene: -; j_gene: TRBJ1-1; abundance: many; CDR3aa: CATGGTLVMNTEAFF; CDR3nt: TGTGCCACGGGGGGGACACTAGTGATGAACACTGAAGCTTTCTTT
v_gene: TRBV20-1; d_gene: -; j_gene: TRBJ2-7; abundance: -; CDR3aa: CSAGDQAASYEQYF; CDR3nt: TGCAGTGCTGGAGATCAGGCGGCTTCCTACGAGCAGTACTTC
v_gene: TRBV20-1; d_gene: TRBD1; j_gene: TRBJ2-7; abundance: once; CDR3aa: CSAGDRGAYNEQYF; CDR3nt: TGCAGTGCTGGAGACAGGGGGGCCTACAATGAGCAGTACTTC
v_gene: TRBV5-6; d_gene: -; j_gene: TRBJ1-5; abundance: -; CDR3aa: CASSFRGQTGFKPQHF; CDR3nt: TGTGCCAGCAGCTTTCGGGGCCAGACAGGTTTTAAGCCCCAGCATTTT
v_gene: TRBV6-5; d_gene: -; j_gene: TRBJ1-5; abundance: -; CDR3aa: CASSTSLPRDNQPQHF; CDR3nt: TGTGCCAGCAGTACCTCCCTACCTCGGGACAATCAGCCCCAGCATTTT
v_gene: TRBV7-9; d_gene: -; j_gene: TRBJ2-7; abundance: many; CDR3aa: CASSSERLYEQYF; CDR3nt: TGTGCCAGCAGCTCCGAAAGACTCTACGAGCAGTACTTC
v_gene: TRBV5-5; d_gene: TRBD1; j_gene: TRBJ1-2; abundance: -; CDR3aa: CASSILAGQSNYGYTF; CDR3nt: TGTGCCAGCAGCATACTAGCGGGACAGTCTAACTATGGCTACACCTTC
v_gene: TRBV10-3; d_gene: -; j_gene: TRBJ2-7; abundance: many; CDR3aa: CAISPGQNYEQYF; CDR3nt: TGTGCCATCAGTCCAGGACAGAACTACGAGCAGTACTTC
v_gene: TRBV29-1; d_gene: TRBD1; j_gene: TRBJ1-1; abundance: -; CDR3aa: CSAAQGARSTEAFF; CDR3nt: TGCAGCGCCGCACAGGGGGCGAGGAGCACTGAAGCTTTCTTT
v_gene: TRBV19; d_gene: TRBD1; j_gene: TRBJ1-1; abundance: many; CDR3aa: CASSYRGANPEAFF; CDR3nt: TGTGCCAGTTCCTACAGGGGAGCAAACCCTGAAGCTTTCTTT
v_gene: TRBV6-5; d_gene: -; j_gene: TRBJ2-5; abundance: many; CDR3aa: CASSYSGVLQETQYF; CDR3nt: TGTGCCAGCAGTTACTCCGGGGTCCTACAAGAGACCCAGTACTTC
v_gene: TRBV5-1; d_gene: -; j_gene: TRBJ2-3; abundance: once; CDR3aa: CASSLRSPPDTQYF; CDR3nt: TGCGCCAGCAGCTTGAGATCGCCACCAGATACGCAGTATTTT
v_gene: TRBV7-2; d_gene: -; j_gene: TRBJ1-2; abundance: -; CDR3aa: CASSLALTDGYTF; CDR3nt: TGTGCCAGCAGCTTAGCGTTGACAGATGGCTACACCTTC
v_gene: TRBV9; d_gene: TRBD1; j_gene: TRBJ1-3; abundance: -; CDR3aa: CAGSSRTGYSGNTIYF; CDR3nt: TGTGCCGGCAGCTCCCGGACAGGGTATTCTGGAAACACCATATATTTT
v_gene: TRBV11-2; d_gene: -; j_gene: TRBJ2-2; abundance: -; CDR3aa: CASSLERMNTGELFF; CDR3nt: TGTGCCAGCAGCTTAGAACGGATGAACACCGGGGAGCTGTTTTTT
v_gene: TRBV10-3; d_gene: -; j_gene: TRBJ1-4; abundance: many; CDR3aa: CAISESPGGAGNEKLFF; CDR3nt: TGTGCCATCAGTGAGTCACCCGGGGGCGCCGGTAATGAAAAACTGTTTTTT
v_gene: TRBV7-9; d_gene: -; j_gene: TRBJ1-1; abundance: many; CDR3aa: CASSLAVTDNTEAFF; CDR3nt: TGTGCCAGCAGCTTAGCGGTGACAGATAACACTGAAGCTTTCTTT
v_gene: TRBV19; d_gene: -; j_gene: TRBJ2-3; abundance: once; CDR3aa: CASRKSTEDTQYF; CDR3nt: TGTGCCAGTAGAAAAAGTACAGAGGATACGCAGTATTTT
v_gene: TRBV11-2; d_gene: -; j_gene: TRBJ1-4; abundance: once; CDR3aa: CASSAGLRATNEKLFF; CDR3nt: TGTGCCAGCAGCGCCGGCTTACGAGCAACTAATGAAAAACTGTTTTTT
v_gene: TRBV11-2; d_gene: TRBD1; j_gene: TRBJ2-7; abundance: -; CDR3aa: CAGSSAGTGGSYEQYF; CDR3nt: TGTGCCGGCAGTTCGGCCGGGACAGGGGGTTCATACGAGCAGTACTTC
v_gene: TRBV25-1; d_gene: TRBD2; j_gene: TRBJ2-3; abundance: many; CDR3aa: CASTRDLAGTDTQYF; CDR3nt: TGTGCCAGCACCCGCGACCTAGCGGGGACAGATACGCAGTATTTT
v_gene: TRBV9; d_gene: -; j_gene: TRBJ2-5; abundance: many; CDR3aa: CASSFTEKETQYF; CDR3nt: TGTGCCAGCAGCTTCACCGAGAAAGAGACCCAGTACTTC
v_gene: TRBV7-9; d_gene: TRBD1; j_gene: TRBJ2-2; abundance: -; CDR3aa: CASSQETGLGGELFF; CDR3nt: TGCGCCAGCAGCCAGGAGACAGGGCTGGGCGGGGAGCTGTTTTTT
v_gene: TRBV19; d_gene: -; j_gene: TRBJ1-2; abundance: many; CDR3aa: CASSTGAGYTF; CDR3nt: TGTGCCAGTAGTACAGGGGCTGGCTACACCTTC